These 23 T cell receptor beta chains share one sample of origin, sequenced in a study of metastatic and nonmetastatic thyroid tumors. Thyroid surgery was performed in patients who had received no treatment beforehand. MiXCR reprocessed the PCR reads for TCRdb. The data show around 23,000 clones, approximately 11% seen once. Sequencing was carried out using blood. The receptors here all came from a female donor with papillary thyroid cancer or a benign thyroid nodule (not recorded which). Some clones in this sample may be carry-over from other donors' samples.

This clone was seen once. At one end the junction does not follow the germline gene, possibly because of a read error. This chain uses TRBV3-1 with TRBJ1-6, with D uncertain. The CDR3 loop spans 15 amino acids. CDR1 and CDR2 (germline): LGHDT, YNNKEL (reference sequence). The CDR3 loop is CGSSLGRAVGSPLHF. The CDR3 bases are TGTGGCAGCAGCCTAGGGCGGGCCGTGGGTTCACCCCTCCACTTT.

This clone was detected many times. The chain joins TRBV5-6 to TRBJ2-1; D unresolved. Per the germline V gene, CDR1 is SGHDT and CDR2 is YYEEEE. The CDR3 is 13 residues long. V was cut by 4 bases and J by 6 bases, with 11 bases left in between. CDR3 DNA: TGTGCCAGCAGCAGAATCAGCCCCAATGAGCAGTTCTTC. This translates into CASSRISPNEQFF.

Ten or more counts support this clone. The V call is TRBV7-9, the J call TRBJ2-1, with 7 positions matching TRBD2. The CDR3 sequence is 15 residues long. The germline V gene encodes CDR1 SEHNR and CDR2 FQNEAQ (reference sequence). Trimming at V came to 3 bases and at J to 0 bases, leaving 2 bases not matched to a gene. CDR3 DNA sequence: TGTGCCAGCAGCTTTGGGGAGGGCTCCTACAATGAGCAGTTCTTC. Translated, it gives CASSFGEGSYNEQFF.

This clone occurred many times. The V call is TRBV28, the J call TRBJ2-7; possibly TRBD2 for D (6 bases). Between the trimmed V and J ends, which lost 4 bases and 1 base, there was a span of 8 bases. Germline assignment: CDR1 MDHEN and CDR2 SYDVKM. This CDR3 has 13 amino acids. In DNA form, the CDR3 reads TGTGCCAGCAGTTCGCGGGGATCCTACGAGCAGTACTTC. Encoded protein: CASSSRGSYEQYF. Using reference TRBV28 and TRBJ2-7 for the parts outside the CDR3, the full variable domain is DVKVTQSSRYLVKRTGEKVFLECVQDMDHENMFWYRQDPGLGLRLIYFSYDVKMKEKGDIPEGYSVSREKKERFSLILESASTNQTSMYLCASSSRGSYEQYFGPGTRLTVT.

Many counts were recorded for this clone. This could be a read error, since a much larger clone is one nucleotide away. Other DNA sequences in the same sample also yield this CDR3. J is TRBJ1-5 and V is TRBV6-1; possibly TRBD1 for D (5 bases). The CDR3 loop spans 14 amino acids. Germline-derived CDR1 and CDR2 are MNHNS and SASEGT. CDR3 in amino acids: CASINGAARQPQHF. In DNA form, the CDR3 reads TGTGCCAGCATCAACGGGGCAGCCAGGCAGCCCCAGCATTTC.

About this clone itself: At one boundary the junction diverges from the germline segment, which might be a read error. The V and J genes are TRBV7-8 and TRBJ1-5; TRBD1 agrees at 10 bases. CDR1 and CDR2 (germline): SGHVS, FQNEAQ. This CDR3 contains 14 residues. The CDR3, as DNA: TGTGCCAGCAGCCGACAGGGGGCTCTTCAGTCCCAGCATTTT. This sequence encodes CASSRQGALQSQHF. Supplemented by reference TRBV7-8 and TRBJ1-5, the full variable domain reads GAGVSQSPRYKVAKRGQDVALRCDPISGHVSLFWYQQALGQGPEFLTYFQNEAQLDKSGLPSDRFFAERPEGSVSTLKIQRTQQEDSAVYLCASSRQGALQSQHFGDGTRLSIL.

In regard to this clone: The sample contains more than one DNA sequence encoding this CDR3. The CDR3 protein is CASLTGLSGEQYF. CDR3 DNA sequence: TGTGCCAGCCTGACAGGCCTGAGCGGCGAGCAGTACTTC. The V call is TRBV5-6, the J call TRBJ2-7, with D maybe TRBD1 (6 bases). The ends were cut back, 7 bases at V and 6 bases at J, with 17 bases in the middle. Per the germline V gene, CDR1 is SGHDT and CDR2 is YYEEEE. The CDR3 is 13 amino acids.

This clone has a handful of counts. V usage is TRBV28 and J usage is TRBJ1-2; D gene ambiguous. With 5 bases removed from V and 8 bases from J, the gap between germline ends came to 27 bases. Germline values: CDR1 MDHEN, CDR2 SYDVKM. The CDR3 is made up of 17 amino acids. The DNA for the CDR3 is TGTGCCAGCAGTCGCGGAATGGATAGGGAGCTTCCATCGGGCTACACCTTC. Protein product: CASSRGMDRELPSGYTF.

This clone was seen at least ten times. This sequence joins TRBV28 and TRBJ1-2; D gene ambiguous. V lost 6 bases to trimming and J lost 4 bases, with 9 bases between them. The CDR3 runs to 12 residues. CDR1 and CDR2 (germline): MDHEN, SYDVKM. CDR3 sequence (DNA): TGTGCCAGCAGCCAAGACCTCTATGGCTACACCTTC. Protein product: CASSQDLYGYTF.

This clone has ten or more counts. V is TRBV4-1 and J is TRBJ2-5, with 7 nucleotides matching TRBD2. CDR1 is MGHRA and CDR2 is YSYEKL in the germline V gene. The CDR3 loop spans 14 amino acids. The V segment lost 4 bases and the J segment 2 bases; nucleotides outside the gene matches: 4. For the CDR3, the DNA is TGCGCCAGCAGCCCAGCGGGGATACAAGAGACCCAGTACTTC. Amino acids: CASSPAGIQETQYF.

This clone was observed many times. The CDR3 region has the DNA TGTGCCAGCAGCCAAGATCGTCGGTCCCTCGTCGGGGAGCTGTTTTTT. This encodes CASSQDRRSLVGELFF. J is TRBJ2-2 and V is TRBV3-1; D not resolved. Trimming left V 0 bases short and J 7 bases short, with 15 bases between. The CDR3 is 16 amino acids. Germline loops: CDR1 LGHDT, CDR2 YNNKEL (reference sequence).

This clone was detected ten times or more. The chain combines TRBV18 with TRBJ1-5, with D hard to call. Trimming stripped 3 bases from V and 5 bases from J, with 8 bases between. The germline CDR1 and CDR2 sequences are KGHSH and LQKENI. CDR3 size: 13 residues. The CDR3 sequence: CASSPDVDQPQHF. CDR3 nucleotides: TGTGCCAGCTCACCCGACGTAGATCAGCCCCAGCATTTT.

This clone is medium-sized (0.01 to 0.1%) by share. CDR3 sequence (DNA): TGTGCCAGCAGCCACAGTTGGGGACAGGGGATTCAGCCCCAGCATTTT. It encodes CASSHSWGQGIQPQHF. The rearrangement uses TRBV28 and TRBJ1-5; 10 bases match TRBD1. There are 16 residues in the CDR3. Germline CDR1 MDHEN, CDR2 SYDVKM. Germline trimming cut 6 bases from V and 6 bases from J; bases unmatched to any gene: 11.

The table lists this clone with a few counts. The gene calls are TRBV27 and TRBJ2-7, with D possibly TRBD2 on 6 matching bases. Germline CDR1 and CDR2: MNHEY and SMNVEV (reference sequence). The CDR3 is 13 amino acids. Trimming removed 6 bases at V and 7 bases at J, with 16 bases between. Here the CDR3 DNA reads TGTGCCAGCAGGGGACTCGTAGACTGGGAGCAGTACTTC. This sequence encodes CASRGLVDWEQYF.

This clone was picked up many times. The CDR3 bases are TGTGCCAGCAGCTTAACTCCCAACTATGAGCAGTTCTTC. Amino acid sequence: CASSLTPNYEQFF. The V call is TRBV11-3, the J call TRBJ2-1; D is ambiguous. CDR3 length: 13 residues. The germline V and J ends were trimmed by 2 bases and 8 bases, with 10 bases remaining between them. CDR1 is SGHNT and CDR2 is YENEEA in the germline V gene.

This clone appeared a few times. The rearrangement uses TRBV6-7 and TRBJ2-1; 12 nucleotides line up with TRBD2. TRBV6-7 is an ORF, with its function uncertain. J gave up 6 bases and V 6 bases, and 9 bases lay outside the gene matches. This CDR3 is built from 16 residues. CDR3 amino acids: CASRTVGLAGSNEQFF. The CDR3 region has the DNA TGTGCCAGCAGAACGGTCGGACTAGCGGGGAGCAATGAGCAGTTCTTC.

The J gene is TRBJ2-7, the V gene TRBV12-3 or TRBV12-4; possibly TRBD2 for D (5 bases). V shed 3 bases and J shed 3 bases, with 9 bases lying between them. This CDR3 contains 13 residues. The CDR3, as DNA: TGTGCCAGCAGTTTTGCCGGGGACTACGAGCAGTACTTC. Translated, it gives CASSFAGDYEQYF.

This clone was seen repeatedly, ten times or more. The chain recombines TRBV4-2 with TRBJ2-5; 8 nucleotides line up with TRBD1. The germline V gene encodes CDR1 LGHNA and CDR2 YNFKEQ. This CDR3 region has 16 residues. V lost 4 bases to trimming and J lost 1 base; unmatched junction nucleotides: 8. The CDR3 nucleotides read TGTGCCAGCAGCCGAGGACAGGGAGGTTCCCAAGAGACCCAGTACTTC. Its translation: CASSRGQGGSQETQYF.

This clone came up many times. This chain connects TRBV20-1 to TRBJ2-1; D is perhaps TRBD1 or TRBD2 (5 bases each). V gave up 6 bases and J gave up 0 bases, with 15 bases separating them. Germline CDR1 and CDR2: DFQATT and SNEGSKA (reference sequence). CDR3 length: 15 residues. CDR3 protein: CSATTGTPSYNEQFF. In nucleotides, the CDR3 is TGCAGTGCGACTACCGGGACCCCCTCCTACAATGAGCAGTTCTTC.

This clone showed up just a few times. This chain's CDR3 is CASSPTGSEKLFF. The CDR3 DNA follows: TGTGCCAGCAGCCCCACAGGGAGTGAAAAACTGTTTTTT. The chain has TRBV7-2 and TRBJ1-4, with D tentatively TRBD1 (6 bases). Trimming took 5 bases from V and 7 from J, leaving 11 bases between them. The CDR3 totals 13 residues. Germline V lookup: CDR1 SGHTA, CDR2 FQGNSA.

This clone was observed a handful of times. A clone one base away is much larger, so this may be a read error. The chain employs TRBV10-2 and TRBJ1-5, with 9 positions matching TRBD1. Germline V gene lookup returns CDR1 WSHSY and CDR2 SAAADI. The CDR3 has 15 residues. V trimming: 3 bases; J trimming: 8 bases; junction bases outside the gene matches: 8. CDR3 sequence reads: CASSELGQGNKPQHF. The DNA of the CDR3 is TGCGCCAGCAGTGAATTGGGACAGGGAAATAAGCCCCAGCATTTT.

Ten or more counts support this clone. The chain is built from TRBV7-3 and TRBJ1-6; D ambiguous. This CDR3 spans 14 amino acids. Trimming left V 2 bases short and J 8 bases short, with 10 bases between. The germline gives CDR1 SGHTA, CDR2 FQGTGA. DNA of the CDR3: TGTGCCAGCAGCTTATATTCGTCGGATTCACCCCTCCACTTT. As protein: CASSLYSSDSPLHF.

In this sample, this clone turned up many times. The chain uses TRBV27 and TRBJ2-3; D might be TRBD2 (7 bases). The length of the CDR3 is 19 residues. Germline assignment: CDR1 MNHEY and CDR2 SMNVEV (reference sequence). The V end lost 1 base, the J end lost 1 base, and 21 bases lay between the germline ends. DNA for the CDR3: TGTGCCAGCAGTTTATATGCCGGTTTGGGGGGGCGCCGCACAGATACGCAGTATTTT. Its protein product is CASSLYAGLGGRRTDTQYF.